This T cell receptor (beta chain) was obtained from a study of CD8 T cells in ankylosing spondylitis (dated by TCRdb to between 2016 and 2019). For the wider study: T cell receptor beta repertoires were profiled in healthy donors and ankylosing spondylitis patients so that disease-linked TCR variants could be found. In total, the full study cohort was made up of over a hundred healthy donors and approximately 24 ankylosing spondylitis patients. Peripheral blood samples were taken, and synovial fluid was additionally collected from ankylosing spondylitis patients.

The sequencer listed for this sample is Illumina HiSeq 2500. Quantitative 5'-RACE with molecular barcodes was the method used to prepare the TCR beta libraries. Turning to the authors' computational methods: A new computational method, built on a probabilistic model of VDJ rearrangement, was used to identify disease-linked TCR variants. TCRdb applied fastp at Q25 and MiXCR to the public reads, then kept only in-frame beta chains. Rows are unified per CDR3 protein, each entry keeping the most common DNA and genes. The authors' filters were not applied to this entry. Present in this sample are about 240,000 distinct CDR3 sequences, 8% to 10% of which were seen just once. 4.5% to 5% of the sample lies in the top ten. The germline V gene gives CDR1 as MDHEN and CDR2 as SYDVKM. There are 14 amino acids in the CDR3, from cysteine to phenylalanine inclusive. Only CDR3 DNA is held: 42 bases, read in frame from base 1. V is pared back by 5 bases and J by 6 bases, with 14 bases lying between the germline termini.

Here is what the overall study found, with its caveats: Some TCR beta motif variants had previously been reported in synovial fluid and blood of reactive arthritis patients, which suggested common disease-initiation mechanisms. A CD8+ phenotype was shown by the disease-linked clones, which were found at relatively low frequencies in peripheral blood. A TCR beta motif made up of several highly homologous amino acid variants appeared to be characteristic of blood from ankylosing spondylitis patients. Significant enrichment of the disease-linked clones was reported in matched synovial fluid samples from ankylosing spondylitis patients.

This clonotype was found many times. There is no known antigen for this receptor. No much larger clonotype is one base removed from it; base qualities were not supplied. Sequencing used blood, either unsorted or a sorted T cell fraction (not recorded which). The sequence was collected from a female donor with ankylosing spondylitis or in good health (not recorded which). The sequence links TRBV28 to TRBJ1-5, and possibly TRBD1, on 6 matching bases. The DNA sequence is given as TGTGCCAGCAGTGAGACAGGTCTTGGTCAGCCCCAGCATTTT. Protein translation: CASSETGLGQPQHF.